What follows are 24 T cell receptor beta chains derived from one specimen sequenced in a study of molecular identifiers for immune sequencing clone quantification. A single record per CDR3 protein comes from TCRdb applying MiXCR to the PCR reads. The data show approximately 97,000 distinct CDR3 sequences, about 32% seen once. The material sequenced was naive CD8+ T cells from blood, with Jurkat cell RNA spiked in. Subset described: FACS-sorted CD8+CD4-CCR7+CD45RA+ naive T cells. These TCRs come from a human donor in good health. Some libraries in this study had Jurkat cell RNA spiked in.

This clonotype has just one count. Possible read error: a much larger clone is one base away. This rearrangement joins TRBV28 to TRBJ2-6; 8 bases are a match to TRBD2. Germline CDR1 is MDHEN and CDR2 is SYDVKM. The CDR3 loop spans 16 amino acids. V dropped 11 bases and J dropped 0; count of bases not matched to a gene: 9. CDR3 residues: CASDGREGSGANVLTF. DNA for the CDR3: TGTGCCTCCGACGGTCGGGAGGGCTCTGGGGCCAACGTCCTGACTTTC.

This clonotype was found a few times. This chain connects TRBV12-3 or TRBV12-4 to TRBJ1-2; TRBD1 agrees at 9 bases. CDR3 length: 13 residues. The trim removed 6 bases at V and 10 bases at J, leaving 9 bases unmatched. CDR3 nucleotide sequence: TGTGCCAGCAGCTCGGACAGGGGATCCGACTACACCTTC. Its translation: CASSSDRGSDYTF.

This clonotype has just a few counts. The genes are TRBV28 and TRBJ2-7; D is unresolved. CDR3 length: 10 residues. Germline CDR1 reads MDHEN; CDR2 reads SYDVKM. V gave up 6 bases and J gave up 2 bases, with 2 bases separating them. The CDR3 reads CASSTYEQYF. The CDR3 coding sequence is TGTGCCAGCAGCACCTACGAGCAGTACTTC.

This clonotype was recorded once. A much larger clone sits a single nucleotide away, making a read error possible. The chain carries TRBV7-8 and TRBJ2-1; no reliable D call. This CDR3 has 15 residues. Per germline, CDR1 SGHVS and CDR2 FQNEAQ. The chain's CDR3 is CASSSGHRSYYEQFF. The CDR3 nucleotides are TGTGCCAGCAGCTCCGGCCACCGCTCCTACTATGAGCAGTTCTTC.

This clonotype was counted a few times. The chain has TRBV4-3 and TRBJ1-3; the D is unclear. Between the trimmed V and J ends, which lost 0 bases and 0 bases, there was a span of 9 bases. CDR1 and CDR2 from the germline V gene are LGHNA and YSLEER. This CDR3 is built from 16 residues. As DNA, the CDR3 is TGCGCCAGCAGCCAAGATCTAGGGATCTCTGGAAACACCATATATTTT. It yields the protein CASSQDLGISGNTIYF.

This clonotype showed up just a few times. The chain combines TRBV6-2 or TRBV6-3 with TRBJ2-3; D may be TRBD1 (6 bases). Trimming removed 2 bases from V and 6 bases from J, with 18 bases in between. Per the germline V gene, CDR1 is MNHEY and CDR2 is SVGEGT. The CDR3 has 16 amino acids. This CDR3 is CASSYARDTKADTQYF. In nucleotides, the CDR3 is TGTGCCAGCAGTTACGCCCGGGACACCAAGGCGGATACGCAGTATTTT.

Concerning this clonotype: No conserved phenylalanine or tryptophan is present at the end of the CDR3, so a read error is the likely explanation. The CDR3, as DNA: TGTGCCACCAGCAGATCGCCATGGACAGGGGAGAATTCACCCCTCCACATT. Translating it yields CATSRSPWTGENSPLHI. The chain employs TRBV15 and TRBJ1-6; TRBD1 aligns across 9 bases. V shed 2 bases and J 7 bases; nucleotides not matched to a gene: 9. This CDR3 contains 17 residues. CDR1 and CDR2 (germline): LNHNV, YYDKDF (reference sequence).

This clonotype was counted at least ten times. This chain links TRBV4-3 with TRBJ1-1; D possibly corresponds to TRBD1 (5 bases). V lost 0 bases and J lost 1, with 12 bases in between. Looked up from germline, CDR1 is LGHNA and CDR2 is YSLEER. CDR3 length: 16 residues. This CDR3 is CASSQDRLQGNTEAFF. Written as DNA, the CDR3 is TGCGCCAGCAGCCAAGATCGGTTGCAGGGGAACACTGAAGCTTTCTTT.

This clonotype was picked up many times. The rearrangement uses TRBV5-4 and TRBJ2-5, with D hard to call. The CDR3 spans 15 residues. The germline V gene encodes CDR1 SGHNT and CDR2 YYREEE (reference sequence). The V end lost 0 bases, the J end lost 5 bases, and 14 bases lay between the germline ends. CDR3 DNA: TGTGCCAGCAGCTTGGGATGGGGAATCGGGGAGACCCAGTACTTC. It yields the protein CASSLGWGIGETQYF.

This clonotype was seen a handful of times. The gene calls are TRBV28 and TRBJ2-7; no firm D call. The CDR3 spans 13 residues. V was cut by 4 bases and J by 6 bases, with 13 bases left in between. CDR1 is MDHEN, CDR2 SYDVKM, per germline. This CDR3 is CASSSPQVGEQYF. The DNA for the CDR3 is TGTGCCAGCAGTTCCCCCCAGGTCGGCGAGCAGTACTTC. Complete variable domain (other parts from reference TRBV28 and TRBJ2-7): DVKVTQSSRYLVKRTGEKVFLECVQDMDHENMFWYRQDPGLGLRLIYFSYDVKMKEKGDIPEGYSVSREKKERFSLILESASTNQTSMYLCASSSPQVGEQYFGPGTRLTVT.

The J gene is TRBJ2-7, the V gene TRBV7-2, with 8 bases matching TRBD2. This CDR3 comprises 16 residues. With V trimmed by 4 bases and J by 7 bases, 15 bases remained unmatched. Germline CDR1 SGHTA, CDR2 FQGNSA. The CDR3 sequence: CASSWTPTGTSIEQYF. CDR3 nucleotides: TGTGCCAGCAGCTGGACCCCTACCGGGACTAGTATTGAGCAGTACTTC.

A remark on this clonotype: This CDR3 fails to terminate in the conserved phenylalanine or tryptophan, so it likely reflects a read error. The rearrangement uses TRBV29-1 and TRBJ1-1; 9 positions match TRBD1. The CDR3 contains 13 residues. Looked up from germline, CDR1 is SQVTM and CDR2 is ANQGSEA. The V gene end was trimmed by 7 bases and the J gene end by 3 bases; junction bases not matched to a gene: 6. The CDR3 loop reads CSARQGEYTEAFI. The DNA of the CDR3 is TGCAGCGCACGACAGGGGGAATACACTGAAGCTTTCATT.

This clonotype was seen a handful of times. The V and J genes are TRBV12-3 or TRBV12-4 and TRBJ2-1, with 7 bases matching TRBD2. V shed 3 bases and J 9 bases; nucleotides not matched to a gene: 5. The length of the CDR3 is 13 residues. This chain's CDR3 is CASSFPLASEQFF. The CDR3 DNA follows: TGTGCCAGCAGTTTTCCACTAGCGAGTGAGCAGTTCTTC.

The sample holds a few counts of this clonotype. The CDR3: CASSPPTRPPYEQYF. CDR3 bases: TGTGCCAGCAGCCCCCCCACTAGGCCCCCCTACGAGCAGTACTTC. The chain carries TRBV7-2 and TRBJ2-7; TRBD2 is a possible D gene (5 bases). CDR1 is SGHTA, CDR2 FQGNSA, per germline. Trimming took off 5 bases at V and 2 bases at J, with 16 bases between the two ends. The CDR3 runs 15 residues.

The sample holds many counts of this clonotype. This rearrangement joins TRBV7-6 to TRBJ2-3; tentative D call: TRBD2 (5 bases). The CDR3 spans 15 residues. Trimming took off 2 bases at V and 2 bases at J, with 11 bases between the two ends. In germline, CDR1 is SGHVS, CDR2 FNYEAQ. Here the CDR3 reads CASSLRVEVTDTQYF. DNA of the CDR3: TGTGCCAGCAGCTTAAGGGTGGAGGTCACAGATACGCAGTATTTT.

Comment on this clonotype: Sequence at one end of the junction differs from germline and may be a read error. The chain carries TRBV6-5 and TRBJ2-7; 7 bases match TRBD2. The CDR3 extends over 14 amino acids. The germline V gene has CDR1 MNHEY and CDR2 SVGAGI. CDR3 sequence: CASCYSGRAYEQYF. Here the CDR3 DNA reads TGTGCCAGCTGTTACTCTGGGAGGGCGTACGAGCAGTACTTC.

J is TRBJ2-5 and V is TRBV11-2, with TRBD2 matching 11 bases. This CDR3 spans 18 amino acids. Trimming took 1 base from V and 0 from J; bases not matched to a gene: 7. Germline values: CDR1 SGHAT, CDR2 FQNNGV. Here the CDR3 DNA reads TGTGCCAGCAGCTTAGGACTAGCGGGAATCGGGTACCAAGAGACCCAGTACTTC. Protein sequence: CASSLGLAGIGYQETQYF.

Concerning this clonotype itself: This clone may be a read error of a much larger clone one base away. This chain links TRBV7-9 with TRBJ1-1; D is ambiguous. V was shortened by 8 bases and J by 6 bases, with 10 bases between the two germline ends. CDR1 SEHNR and CDR2 FQNEAQ come from the germline V gene (reference sequence). This CDR3 has 11 residues. CDR3 in DNA: TGTGCCAGCTGCCCTTACGCTGAAGCTTTCTTT. It is translated as CASCPYAEAFF. The complete variable domain, with remaining parts taken from reference TRBV7-9 and TRBJ1-1, reads DTGVSQNPRHKITKRGQNVTFRCDPISEHNRLYWYRQTLGQGPEFLTYFQNEAQLEKSRLLSDRFSAERPKGSFSTLEIQRTEQGDSAMYLCASCPYAEAFFGQGTRLTVV.

This clonotype has more than one count but fewer than ten. The chain joins TRBV5-5 to TRBJ1-1, with D tentatively TRBD1 (5 bases). The CDR3 consists of 14 residues. Trimming removed 3 bases at V and 0 bases at J, with 9 bases between. Germline V lookup: CDR1 SGHKS, CDR2 YYEKEE (reference sequence). CDR3 region: CASSWGSMNTEAFF. The CDR3 coding sequence is TGTGCCAGCAGCTGGGGCAGTATGAACACTGAAGCTTTCTTT.

This clonotype was found a few times. This chain joins TRBV7-8 and TRBJ1-5; D is undetermined. Per the germline V gene, CDR1 is SGHVS and CDR2 is FQNEAQ. V was trimmed by 5 bases and J by 0 bases, leaving 11 bases between them. The CDR3 length is 15 residues. As DNA, the CDR3 is TGTGCCAGCAGCGACGGGGATTATAGCAATCAGCCCCAGCATTTT. Its translation is CASSDGDYSNQPQHF.

There are many counts of this clonotype. The chain recombines TRBV11-2 with TRBJ2-7; possible D gene TRBD2, 6 bases. The CDR3 covers 15 residues. The germline V and J ends were trimmed by 5 bases and 0 bases, with 14 bases remaining between them. Germline lookup yields CDR1 SGHAT and CDR2 FQNNGV. Written as DNA, the CDR3 is TGTGCCAGCAGCCTAATGTACGGGAGCTCCTACGAGCAGTACTTC. It translates to CASSLMYGSSYEQYF.

This sequence joins TRBV29-1 and TRBJ2-1; TRBD1 agrees at 8 bases. J gave up 0 bases and V 6 bases, and 16 bases lay outside the gene matches. CDR1 and CDR2 (germline): SQVTM, ANQGSEA. This CDR3 has 18 residues. The CDR3 loop is CSVRTGLAPSGSYNEQFF. As DNA, the CDR3 is TGCAGCGTGCGGACAGGGCTAGCTCCTTCGGGCTCCTACAATGAGCAGTTCTTC.

Notes on this clonotype: Sequence at one end of the junction differs from germline and may be a read error. This rearrangement joins TRBV12-3 or TRBV12-4 to TRBJ2-5; 8 bases map to TRBD2. The CDR3 is 15 amino acids. The CDR3 sequence: CASRIEGLAEEAQYF. The CDR3 DNA is TGTGCCAGCAGAATCGAAGGACTAGCAGAAGAGGCCCAGTACTTC.

At least ten counts were recorded for this clonotype. The V gene is TRBV5-1, the J gene TRBJ2-3; D possibly corresponds to TRBD1 (6 bases). Germline values: CDR1 SGHRS, CDR2 YFSETQ. This CDR3 has 14 amino acids. Deletions cut 3 bases from V and 7 bases from J, with 15 bases between. CDR3 protein: CASSSDRNPHTQYF. CDR3 sequence (DNA): TGCGCCAGCAGCTCCGACAGGAACCCACATACGCAGTATTTT.